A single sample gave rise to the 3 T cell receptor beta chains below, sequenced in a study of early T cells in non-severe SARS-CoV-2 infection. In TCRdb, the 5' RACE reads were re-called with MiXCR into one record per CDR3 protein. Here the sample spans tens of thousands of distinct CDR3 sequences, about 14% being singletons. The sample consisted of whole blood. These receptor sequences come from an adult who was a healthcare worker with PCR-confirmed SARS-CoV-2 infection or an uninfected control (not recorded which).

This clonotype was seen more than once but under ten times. The CDR3 bases are TGTGCCACCAGCATGAATCGGGGGTCCTACGAGCAGTACTTC. This gives the protein CATSMNRGSYEQYF. The chain uses TRBV15 and TRBJ2-7, with a weak D call TRBD2 (6 bases). Germline-derived CDR1 and CDR2 are LNHNV and YYDKDF (reference sequence). This CDR3 has 14 amino acids. Between the trimmed V and J ends, which lost 4 bases and 1 base, there was a span of 11 bases.

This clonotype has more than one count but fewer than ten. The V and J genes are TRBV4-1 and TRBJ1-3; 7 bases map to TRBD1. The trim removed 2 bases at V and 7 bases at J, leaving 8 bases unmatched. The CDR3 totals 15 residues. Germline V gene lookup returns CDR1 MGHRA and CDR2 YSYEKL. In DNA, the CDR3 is TGCGCCAGCAGCCAACCGACAGGGAATCTCAACACCATATATTTT. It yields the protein CASSQPTGNLNTIYF.

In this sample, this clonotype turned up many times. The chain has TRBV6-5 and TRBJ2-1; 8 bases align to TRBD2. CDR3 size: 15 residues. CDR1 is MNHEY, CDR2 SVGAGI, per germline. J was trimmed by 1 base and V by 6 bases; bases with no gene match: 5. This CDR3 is CASSPGGGSYNEQFF. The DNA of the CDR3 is TGTGCCAGCAGCCCGGGAGGGGGGTCCTACAATGAGCAGTTCTTC.